This entry lists 30 T cell receptor beta chains sequenced from one sample in a study of blood T cell repertoires in COVID-19 (TCRdb year 2020). The library was built by means of the immunoSEQ multiplex PCR assay. TCRdb carries this immuneACCESS record with in-frame sequences only. Its versions omit some clonotypes, under half of them owing to an unresolved V gene in the studies checked, with the rest unexplained. The sample includes under 95,000 clones, with about 90% observed a single time. Under 6% of the sample is in the top ten clones. The sample was peripheral blood. The source is a human donor in a cohort sampled during active COVID-19.

The rearrangement uses TRBV11-2 and TRBJ1-5, with 7 positions matching TRBD1. Per the germline V gene, CDR1 is SGHAT and CDR2 is FQNNGV. J gave up 7 bases and V 5 bases, and 8 bases lay outside the gene matches. The length of the CDR3 is 14 residues. CDR3 sequence: CASSKGQVGQPQHF. The CDR3 nucleotides read TGTGCCAGCAGCAAAGGACAGGTCGGGCAGCCCCAGCATTTT. The whole variable domain, filled in from reference TRBV11-2 and TRBJ1-5, reads EAGVAQSPRYKIIEKRQSVAFWCNPISGHATLYWYQQILGQGPKLLIQFQNNGVVDDSQLPKDRFSAERLKGVDSTLKIQPAKLEDSAVYLCASSKGQVGQPQHFGDGTRLSIL.

V gene TRBV7-8 combines with J gene TRBJ2-1; D is uncertain. Germline CDR1 and CDR2: SGHVS and FQNEAQ. The CDR3 covers 15 residues. V gave up 5 bases and J gave up 3 bases, with 14 bases separating them. The CDR3 is CASSHPTNGYNEQFF. DNA of the CDR3: TGTGCCAGCAGCCACCCTACTAACGGCTACAATGAGCAGTTCTTC.

Only one count was recorded for this clone. The gene calls are TRBV18 and TRBJ2-6; 10 bases are shared with TRBD2. Trimming cost V 6 bases and J 0 bases; bases outside gene matches: 5. CDR1 and CDR2 (germline): KGHSH, LQKENI. This CDR3 comprises 17 residues. CDR3: CASSSTSGDSGANVLTF. DNA for the CDR3: TGTGCCAGCTCTTCTACTAGCGGGGACTCTGGGGCCAACGTCCTGACTTTC. The full variable domain, with the rest looked up from reference TRBV18 and TRBJ2-6, is NAGVMQNPRHLVRRRGQEARLRCSPMKGHSHVYWYRQLPEEGLKFMVYLQKENIIDESGMPKERFSAEFPKEGPSILRIQQVVRGDSAAYFCASSSTSGDSGANVLTFGAGSRLTVL.

The chain recombines TRBV6-6 with TRBJ2-7, with 7 bases lining up with TRBD2. With V trimmed by 6 bases and J by 4 bases, 6 bases remained unmatched. This CDR3 is 13 amino acids long. Germline V gives CDR1 MNHNY, CDR2 SVGAGI (reference sequence). CDR3 nucleotide sequence: TGTGCCAGCAGGCGGGACTACGATTACGAGCAGTACTTC. It translates to CASRRDYDYEQYF.

This chain uses TRBV6-2 or TRBV6-3 with TRBJ2-2; TRBD1 might be the D (5 bases). This CDR3 spans 16 amino acids. Germline CDR1 and CDR2: MNHEY and SVGEGT. V gave up 2 bases and J gave up 0 bases, with 10 bases separating them. CDR3: CASSYDGAANTGELFF. The CDR3 DNA reads TGTGCCAGCAGTTACGATGGGGCCGCGAACACCGGGGAGCTGTTTTTT.

V is TRBV27 and J is TRBJ2-3; D might be TRBD2 (6 bases). The CDR3 spans 15 residues. The V gene lost 1 base and the J gene lost 3 bases, with 11 bases spanning the gap. Germline values: CDR1 MNHEY, CDR2 SMNVEV (reference sequence). CDR3 protein: CASSLFAGRTDTQYF. CDR3 sequence (DNA): TGTGCCAGCAGTTTATTTGCAGGGAGGACAGATACGCAGTATTTT.

V and J are TRBV6-6 and TRBJ2-1, with TRBD1 matching 11 bases. In germline, CDR1 is MNHNY, CDR2 SVGAGI (reference sequence). The CDR3 extends over 15 amino acids. V lost 6 bases and J lost 3; bases outside the gene matches: 4. The CDR3 reads CASSPGTGGYNEQFF. For the CDR3, the DNA is TGTGCCAGCAGCCCCGGGACAGGGGGCTACAATGAGCAGTTCTTC.

J is TRBJ2-1 and V is TRBV3-1 (or the pseudogene TRBV3-2); D ambiguous. The V gene lost 1 base and the J gene lost 8 bases, with 9 bases spanning the gap. The germline gives CDR1 LGHDT, CDR2 YNNKEL (reference sequence). The CDR3 totals 13 residues. The CDR3 nucleotides are TGTGCCAGCAGCCAAGCGCGAGGATATGAGCAGTTCTTC. Amino acids: CASSQARGYEQFF.

This clone occurred once. The chain employs TRBV7-2 and TRBJ2-7; 11 bases line up with TRBD2. This CDR3 spans 16 amino acids. CDR1 SGHTA and CDR2 FQGNSA come from the germline V gene. V lost 5 bases and J lost 7; bases outside the gene matches: 13. The CDR3 bases are TGTGCCAGCAGCGTCGATAGCGGGGGGGCCCCGGGGGAGCAGTACTTC. Its translation: CASSVDSGGAPGEQYF.

The chain recombines TRBV7-9 with TRBJ2-3; 14 bases are shared with TRBD2. J lost 4 bases, V lost 5 bases, and 14 bases had no gene match. This CDR3 has 19 amino acids. Germline loops: CDR1 SEHNR, CDR2 FQNEAQ (reference sequence). CDR3 in amino acids: CASSPGLAGALGSADTQYF. The CDR3 nucleotides read TGTGCCAGCAGCCCGGGACTAGCGGGAGCCTTAGGGTCCGCAGATACGCAGTATTTT. Together with reference TRBV7-9 and TRBJ2-3, the CDR3 gives the full variable domain: DTGVSQNPRHKITKRGQNVTFRCDPISEHNRLYWYRQTLGQGPEFLTYFQNEAQLEKSRLLSDRFSAERPKGSFSTLEIQRTEQGDSAMYLCASSPGLAGALGSADTQYFGPGTRLTVL.

The chain links TRBV5-1 to TRBJ1-2, with 10 nucleotides matching TRBD1. Germline trimming cut 4 bases from V and 11 bases from J; bases unmatched to any gene: 14. This CDR3 is 15 amino acids long. Looked up from germline, CDR1 is SGHRS and CDR2 is YFSETQ. CDR3 loop: CASSPRQGAKMEYTF. The DNA of the CDR3 is TGCGCCAGCAGCCCTAGACAGGGGGCGAAAATGGAGTACACCTTC.

CDR3 sequence: CASSLLANEKLFF. The CDR3 bases are TGTGCCAGCAGCCTCCTAGCTAATGAAAAACTGTTTTTT. The chain has TRBV28 and TRBJ1-4; D gene unclear. Per germline, CDR1 MDHEN and CDR2 SYDVKM. Trimming took 6 bases from V and 3 from J, leaving 8 bases between them. The CDR3 is 13 residues long.

The rearrangement joins TRBV4-2 to TRBJ2-2; TRBD1 aligns across 7 bases. This CDR3 contains 16 residues. V lost 1 base to trimming and J lost 6 bases; unmatched junction nucleotides: 8. The germline V gene has CDR1 LGHNA and CDR2 YNFKEQ. CDR3 in amino acids: CASSQVQGVVPGELFF. CDR3 DNA sequence: TGTGCCAGCAGCCAAGTTCAGGGGGTCGTTCCCGGGGAGCTGTTTTTT.

The chain joins TRBV6-4 to TRBJ2-1; TRBD1 aligns across 12 bases. The V gene's germline CDR1 is MRHNA and CDR2 SNTAGT. The CDR3 consists of 18 residues. After removal of 3 bases from V and 3 bases from J, the junction contained 9 bases not matched to a gene. The chain's CDR3 is CASSDFPGTGGNYNEQFF. The CDR3 nucleotides read TGTGCCAGCAGTGATTTTCCCGGGACAGGGGGCAACTACAATGAGCAGTTCTTC.

This rearrangement joins TRBV18 to TRBJ2-3; D is unresolved. The germline V and J ends were trimmed by 2 bases and 5 bases, with 5 bases remaining between them. The CDR3 has 12 residues. CDR1 is KGHSH and CDR2 is LQKENI in the germline V gene. The CDR3 loop reads CASSPVGDTQYF. In DNA, the CDR3 is TGTGCCAGCTCACCAGTCGGAGATACGCAGTATTTT.

The chain uses TRBV12-3 or TRBV12-4 and TRBJ1-1; D is undetermined. Trimming took off 5 bases at V and 3 bases at J, with 10 bases between the two ends. The CDR3 runs 13 residues. The CDR3 nucleotides read TGTGCCAGCAGTAAGAGGTGGGACACTGAAGCTTTCTTT. Translating gives CASSKRWDTEAFF.

The chain links TRBV9 to TRBJ2-3, with 7 nucleotides matching TRBD1. The CDR3 contains 14 residues. The germline CDR1 and CDR2 sequences are SGDLS and YYNGEE. V lost 2 bases to trimming and J lost 0 bases; unmatched junction nucleotides: 0. Here the CDR3 DNA reads TGTGCCAGCAGCGTGACAGGGAGCACAGATACGCAGTATTTT. Translation: CASSVTGSTDTQYF.

The chain links TRBV5-1 to TRBJ1-4, with D tentatively TRBD1 (6 bases). With 1 base removed from V and 7 bases from J, the gap between germline ends came to 14 bases. The CDR3 totals 15 residues. Per germline, CDR1 SGHRS and CDR2 YFSETQ. The CDR3 DNA follows: TGCGCCAGCAGCTTGAACACAGGGTTCGGTGAAAAACTGTTTTTT. Protein product: CASSLNTGFGEKLFF.

The chain is built from TRBV6-6 and TRBJ2-1; 10 bases are a match to TRBD2. The CDR3 has 15 amino acids. Germline V lookup: CDR1 MNHNY, CDR2 SVGAGI (reference sequence). V shed 4 bases and J 9 bases; nucleotides not matched to a gene: 9. DNA for the CDR3: TGTGCCAGCAGTTTTTGGAGCGGGAGGGCAGGTGAGCAGTTCTTC. Its protein is CASSFWSGRAGEQFF.

The chain combines TRBV19 with TRBJ2-5; 11 nucleotides match TRBD2. V shed 6 bases, J shed 10 bases, and the junction held 7 bases outside the gene matches. Germline CDR1 LNHDA, CDR2 SQIVND (reference sequence). This CDR3 region has 13 residues. The CDR3 spells CASRELAGEVQYF. The CDR3 DNA follows: TGTGCCAGTAGGGAACTAGCGGGAGAGGTCCAGTACTTC.

This clone has a handful of counts. The chain employs TRBV29-1 and TRBJ2-1; a weak D match, TRBD1 (5 bases). CDR3 length: 13 amino acids. The V and J ends lost 7 bases and 7 bases respectively, with 17 bases between them. Germline loops: CDR1 SQVTM, CDR2 ANQGSEA. CDR3 nucleotides: TGCAGCGGCCTCTGGGGCCTCCAAAATGAGCAGTTCTTC. Protein product: CSGLWGLQNEQFF.

The rearrangement uses TRBV7-2 and TRBJ1-5; 9 bases agree with TRBD1. Germline values: CDR1 SGHTA, CDR2 FQGNSA. The trim removed 4 bases at V and 4 bases at J, leaving 11 bases unmatched. The CDR3 is 17 amino acids. In DNA form, the CDR3 reads TGTGCCAGCAGCTACGGCTTGCTGACAGGGGGGAATCAGCCCCAGCATTTT. As protein: CASSYGLLTGGNQPQHF.

This clone showed up just once. The chain employs TRBV28 and TRBJ2-7; a possible D gene is TRBD2 (6 bases). Germline values: CDR1 MDHEN, CDR2 SYDVKM. This CDR3 has 14 amino acids. The germline V and J ends were trimmed by 2 bases and 4 bases, with 12 bases remaining between them. This chain's CDR3 is CASSLPEGRYEQYF. CDR3 in DNA: TGTGCCAGCAGTTTACCGGAGGGGCGATACGAGCAGTACTTC. Together with reference TRBV28 and TRBJ2-7, the CDR3 gives the full variable domain: DVKVTQSSRYLVKRTGEKVFLECVQDMDHENMFWYRQDPGLGLRLIYFSYDVKMKEKGDIPEGYSVSREKKERFSLILESASTNQTSMYLCASSLPEGRYEQYFGPGTRLTVT.

The rearrangement links TRBV6-5 to TRBJ1-3; maybe TRBD1 (5 bases). Trimming pared 7 bases from V and 4 bases from J, leaving 11 bases between. The CDR3 has 13 amino acids. Germline CDR1 MNHEY, CDR2 SVGAGI. The CDR3 DNA is TGTGCCAGCAAACGGCAGGGAGGAAACACCATATATTTT. This codes for CASKRQGGNTIYF.

J is TRBJ2-2 and V is TRBV21-1; the table's D call, TRBD2, has no DNA check behind it. TRBV21-1 is reported as a pseudogene. CDR3 length equals 16 residues. CDR3 bases: TGTGCCAGCAGCGCCCGGACTAGCGGGAGCACCGGGGAGCTGTTTTTT. Amino acids: CASSARTSGSTGELFF.

This chain joins TRBV19 and TRBJ2-5, with D possibly matching TRBD2 (6 bases). CDR1 is LNHDA and CDR2 is SQIVND in the germline V gene (reference sequence). The CDR3 is made up of 17 amino acids. V lost 1 base and J lost 5, with 20 bases in between. The CDR3 sequence: CASSIGERTPEGETQYF. The CDR3 DNA follows: TGTGCCAGTAGTATAGGGGAGAGAACCCCGGAGGGGGAGACCCAGTACTTC.

The chain carries TRBV30 and TRBJ1-1, with D unresolved. Per germline, CDR1 GTSNPN and CDR2 SVGIG (reference sequence). The germline V and J ends were trimmed by 5 bases and 0 bases, with 4 bases remaining between them. The CDR3 covers 11 residues. CDR3 coding DNA: TGTGCCTGGCAGTTGAACACTGAAGCTTTCTTT. Its translation is CAWQLNTEAFF. The full variable domain, with the rest looked up from reference TRBV30 and TRBJ1-1, is SQTIHQWPATLVQPVGSPLSLECTVEGTSNPNLYWYRQAAGRGLQLLFYSVGIGQISSEVPQNLSASRPQDRQFILSSKKLLLSDSGFYLCAWQLNTEAFFGQGTRLTVV.

The chain links TRBV7-2 to TRBJ1-1; possibly TRBD1 for D (5 bases). In germline, CDR1 is SGHTA, CDR2 FQGNSA. The CDR3 is made up of 11 amino acids. V lost 3 bases and J lost 11, with 10 bases in between. This CDR3 reads CASSLRGGAFF. For the CDR3, the DNA is TGTGCCAGCAGCTTGAGGGGAGGGGCTTTCTTT.

This clone was recorded only once. The rearrangement links TRBV3-1 (or the pseudogene TRBV3-2) to TRBJ1-1, with D uncertain. In germline, CDR1 is LGHDT, CDR2 YNNKEL (reference sequence). This CDR3 is built from 13 residues. Trimming pared 4 bases from V and 2 bases from J, leaving 8 bases between. The CDR3 DNA is TGTGCCAGCAGCCTCCTCTCCAACACTGAAGCTTTCTTT. Amino acids: CASSLLSNTEAFF.

This chain joins TRBV4-2 and TRBJ2-7; a weak D match, TRBD1 (5 bases). The CDR3 extends over 15 amino acids. Germline loops: CDR1 LGHNA, CDR2 YNFKEQ. Deletions cut 0 bases from V and 3 bases from J, with 12 bases between. The CDR3 region has the DNA TGTGCCAGCAGCCAAGACAGGGCTGGTGACTACGAGCAGTACTTC. Amino acid sequence: CASSQDRAGDYEQYF.